Each of the 16 T cell receptor beta chains below was sequenced from the same sample in a study of regulatory T cells in long-lasting Graves disease. As to time point: persistent/refractory GD, antithyroid drugs over 5 years with positive TRAb. PBMCs were the source of the RNA used for TCR sequencing. With iRepertoire HTBI primers and Arm-PCR of CDR3 regions, TCR beta libraries were built. TCRdb itself ran the multiplex PCR reads through MiXCR, one entry per CDR3 protein. This table holds about 470,000 distinct CDR3 sequences, less than 25% found once. Sample: peripheral blood mononuclear cells (PBMCs), taken when the disease was refractory, from a patient treated with antithyroid drugs. The source is a female donor with Graves disease.

This clonotype was counted only a few times. The rearrangement uses TRBV28 and TRBJ2-2, with 8 bases identical to TRBD1. The V gene's germline CDR1 is MDHEN and CDR2 SYDVKM. The junction had 11 bases not matched to a gene; V was cut back by 5 bases and J by 0 bases. This CDR3 region has 18 residues. This CDR3 reads CASSQRLGQDSNTGELFF. CDR3 DNA sequence: TGTGCCAGCAGTCAAAGACTGGGACAGGATTCGAACACCGGGGAGCTGTTTTTT.

As for this clonotype: A far larger clone is one nucleotide away, so this likely arose from a read error. The V gene is TRBV7-3, the J gene TRBJ1-2, with D uncertain. The CDR3 length is 13 residues. Germline CDR1 reads SGHTA; CDR2 reads FQGTGA. CDR3 sequence (DNA): TGTCCCAGCAGCTTATCGAGGGAGGATGGCTACACCTTC. It codes for CPSSLSREDGYTF.

The genes are TRBV27 and TRBJ1-5; D might be TRBD1 (6 bases). This CDR3 is built from 14 residues. Germline assignment: CDR1 MNHEY and CDR2 SMNVEV (reference sequence). V was shortened by 8 bases and J by 9 bases, with 20 bases between the two germline ends. The CDR3 sequence: CASGTPLGAGPQHF. CDR3 DNA sequence: TGTGCCAGCGGAACCCCTTTGGGGGCTGGGCCCCAGCATTTT.

The chain is built from TRBV28 and TRBJ2-3, with 11 bases fitting TRBD2. V lost 5 bases, J lost 5 bases, and 9 bases stayed unmatched. Germline CDR1 is MDHEN and CDR2 is SYDVKM. The CDR3 has 16 residues. The CDR3 spells CASSGVLAGVVDTQYF. DNA of the CDR3: TGTGCCAGCAGTGGGGTACTAGCGGGAGTGGTAGATACGCAGTATTTT.

This chain uses TRBV28 with TRBJ2-1, with D tentatively TRBD1 (7 bases). The CDR3 has 15 residues. Looked up from germline, CDR1 is MDHEN and CDR2 is SYDVKM. The germline V and J ends were trimmed by 4 bases and 5 bases, with 15 bases remaining between them. The CDR3 DNA reads as TGTGCCAGCAGTTCCAGGGGGGAGATCCACAATGAGCAGTTCTTC. This gives the protein CASSSRGEIHNEQFF.

This clonotype was counted only a few times. Written as DNA, the CDR3 is TGTGCCAGCCAGACTAGCTCTATGAATGAGCAGTTCTTC. Encoded protein: CASQTSSMNEQFF. V gene TRBV19 combines with J gene TRBJ2-1, with 7 positions matching TRBD2. Germline V gene sequence: CDR1 LNHDA, CDR2 SQIVND (reference sequence). The CDR3 runs to 13 residues. J lost 7 bases, V lost 9 bases, and 9 bases had no gene match. Full variable domain (remainder filled in from reference TRBV19 and TRBJ2-1): DGGITQSPKYLFRKEGQNVTLSCEQNLNHDAMYWYRQDPGQGLRLIYYSQIVNDFQKGDIAEGYSVSREKKESFPLTVTSAQKNPTAFYLCASQTSSMNEQFFGPGTRLTVL.

V gene TRBV28 combines with J gene TRBJ2-3; D unresolved. V lost 7 bases, J lost 4 bases, and 6 bases lay in between. Germline values: CDR1 MDHEN, CDR2 SYDVKM. The CDR3 extends over 11 amino acids. CDR3 residues: CASTSSDTQYF. In nucleotides, the CDR3 is TGTGCCAGCACCTCGTCAGATACGCAGTATTTT.

This rearrangement joins TRBV20-1 to TRBJ2-7, with TRBD1 as a possible D gene (5 bases). The V gene lost 3 bases and the J gene lost 0 bases, with 12 bases spanning the gap. This CDR3 spans 14 amino acids. Germline lookup yields CDR1 DFQATT and CDR2 SNEGSKA (reference sequence). CDR3 residues: CSARRRDSSYEQYF. The CDR3 bases are TGCAGTGCTAGGCGTCGAGACAGCTCCTACGAGCAGTACTTC.

This clonotype has a count of ten or more. The V and J genes are TRBV5-5 and TRBJ2-5; D gene uncertain. The V end lost 4 bases, the J end lost 7 bases, and 11 bases lay between the germline ends. CDR1 and CDR2 (germline): SGHKS, YYEKEE (reference sequence). The CDR3 consists of 12 residues. CDR3 coding DNA: TGTGCCAGCAGCCCCTCTTCCGGGACCCAGTACTTC. This sequence encodes CASSPSSGTQYF.

There are many counts of this clonotype. The chain carries TRBV10-3 and TRBJ2-7; the match to TRBD1 covers 7 bases. Trimming took 4 bases from V and 0 from J; bases not matched to a gene: 3. The germline V gene has CDR1 ENHRY and CDR2 SYGVKD. The CDR3 totals 14 residues. Here the CDR3 reads CAISARQGSYEQYF. CDR3 bases: TGTGCCATCAGTGCTAGACAGGGCTCCTACGAGCAGTACTTC.

As concerns this clonotype: One junction end does not reproduce the germline sequence, and a read error may be involved. The chain couples TRBV11-2 to TRBJ2-6; maybe TRBD1 (5 bases). CDR3 length: 17 residues. CDR1 and CDR2 from the germline V gene are SGHAT and FQNNGV. The CDR3 is CASSPRRGSSGANVLTF. CDR3 bases: TGCGCCAGCAGCCCGAGAAGGGGTAGCTCTGGGGCCAACGTCCTGACTTTC.

This clonotype was seen repeatedly, ten times or more. The chain carries TRBV7-2 and TRBJ2-7; maybe TRBD2 (8 bases). Germline V CDR1 and CDR2: SGHTA, FQGNSA. The length of the CDR3 is 16 residues. V lost 2 bases to trimming and J lost 5 bases, with 19 bases between them. The CDR3 DNA is TGTGCCAGCAGCTTAATCGGGAGGGGGCGCTTGGACGAGCAGTACTTC. Amino acids: CASSLIGRGRLDEQYF.

The chain joins TRBV24-1 to TRBJ1-5; TRBD1 aligns across 8 bases. The length of the CDR3 is 15 residues. Germline CDR1 is KGHDR and CDR2 is SFDVKD. J gave up 2 bases and V 3 bases, and 2 bases lay outside the gene matches. The CDR3 DNA reads TGTGCCACCAGTGATGGACAGGGTGGCAATCAGCCCCAGCATTTT. Translating it yields CATSDGQGGNQPQHF.

This chain joins TRBV30 and TRBJ2-5; unclear D gene. CDR1 GTSNPN and CDR2 SVGIG come from the germline V gene (reference sequence). V lost 0 bases to trimming and J lost 5 bases, with 7 bases between them. The CDR3 spans 12 residues. Written as DNA, the CDR3 is TGTGCCTGGAGTGTAGGTGGGGAGACCCAGTACTTC. Amino acid sequence: CAWSVGGETQYF.

The CDR3 DNA follows: TGTGCCAGCAGCCCGGGACTAGCGGGGCCGTCGGAGACCCAGTACTTC. This encodes CASSPGLAGPSETQYF. The rearrangement links TRBV5-6 to TRBJ2-5; 13 bases match TRBD2. This CDR3 has 16 amino acids. Germline CDR1 SGHDT, CDR2 YYEEEE. The V and J ends lost 4 bases and 5 bases, in that order; junction bases with no gene match: 8.

At least ten counts were recorded for this clonotype. The gene calls are TRBV28 and TRBJ1-2; D might be TRBD1 (5 bases). The V gene lost 2 bases and the J gene lost 0 bases, with 16 bases spanning the gap. Germline CDR1 is MDHEN and CDR2 is SYDVKM. This CDR3 has 17 amino acids. Written as DNA, the CDR3 is TGTGCCAGCAGTTTAGTCCAGGGCAGAGTAGCTAACTATGGCTACACCTTC. Its translation: CASSLVQGRVANYGYTF.